This TCR beta chain is drawn from a study of cytomegalovirus exposure and HLA in healthy donors. Study-wide points: TCR beta chains numbering under 200 were designated cytomegalovirus-associated. Using the classifier, cytomegalovirus status was reportedly diagnosed with high specificity and sensitivity. One later analysis reportedly identified an Asian-associated ancestry cluster that showed fewer N-insertions than the roughly 700-donor mean.

V shed 1 base and J shed 4 bases, with 11 bases lying between them. CDR1 and CDR2 (germline): ENHRY, SYGVKD. This CDR3 spans 15 amino acids. About this clone: Its antigen is currently unknown.

PCR employed 60 Vbeta and 13 Jbeta primers. Clones were read by immunoSEQ multiplex PCR, and TCRdb kept only the in-frame ones, dropping some. The sample has some 54,000 clones, 80% seen once; the top ten hold 5.5% to 7%. The chain recombines TRBV10-3 with TRBJ1-3; D is undetermined. The TCR comes from a male donor in good health and CMV-seronegative. Sequenced input: PBMCs. The CDR3, as DNA: TGTGCCATCAGTGAGTTACGAACACCAGGAAACACCATATATTTT. This encodes CAISELRTPGNTIYF.